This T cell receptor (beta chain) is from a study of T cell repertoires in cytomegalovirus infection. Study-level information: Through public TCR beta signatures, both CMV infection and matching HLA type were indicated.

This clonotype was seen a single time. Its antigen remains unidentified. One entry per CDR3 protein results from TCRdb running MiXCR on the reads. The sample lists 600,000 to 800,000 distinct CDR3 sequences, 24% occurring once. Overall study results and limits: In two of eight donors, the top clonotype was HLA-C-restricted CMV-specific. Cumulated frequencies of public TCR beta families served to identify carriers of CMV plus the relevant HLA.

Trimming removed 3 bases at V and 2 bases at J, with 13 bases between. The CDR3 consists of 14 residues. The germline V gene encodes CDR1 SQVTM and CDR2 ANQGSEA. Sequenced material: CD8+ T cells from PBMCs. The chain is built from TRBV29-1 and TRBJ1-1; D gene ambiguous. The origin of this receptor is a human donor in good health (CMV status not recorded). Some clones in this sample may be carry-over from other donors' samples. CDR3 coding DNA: TGCAGCGTTGAGAGGTTAGGAACTAACACTGAAGCTTTCTTT. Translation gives CSVERLGTNTEAFF.